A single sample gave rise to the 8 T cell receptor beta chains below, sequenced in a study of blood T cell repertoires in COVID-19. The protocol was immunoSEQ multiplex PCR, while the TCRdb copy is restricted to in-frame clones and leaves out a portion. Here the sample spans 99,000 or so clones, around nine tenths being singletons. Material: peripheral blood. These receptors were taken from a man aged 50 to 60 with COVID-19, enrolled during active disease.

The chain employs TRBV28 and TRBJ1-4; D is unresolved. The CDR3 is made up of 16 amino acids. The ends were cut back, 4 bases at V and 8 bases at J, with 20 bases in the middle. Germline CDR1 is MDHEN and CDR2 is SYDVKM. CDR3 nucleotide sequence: TGTGCCAGCAGTTCCCCCCGAGGCCCAAGACGGGAAAAACTGTTTTTT. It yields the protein CASSSPRGPRREKLFF.

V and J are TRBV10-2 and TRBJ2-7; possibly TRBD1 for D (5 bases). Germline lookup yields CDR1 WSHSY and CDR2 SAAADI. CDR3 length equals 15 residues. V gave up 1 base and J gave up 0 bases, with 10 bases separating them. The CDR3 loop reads CASSEFGRDSYEQYF. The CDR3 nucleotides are TGCGCCAGCAGTGAGTTTGGCAGGGACTCCTACGAGCAGTACTTC.

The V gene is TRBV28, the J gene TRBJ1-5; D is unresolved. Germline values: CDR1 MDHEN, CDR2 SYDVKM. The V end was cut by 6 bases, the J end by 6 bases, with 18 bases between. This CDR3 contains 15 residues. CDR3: CASSPVPGASQPQHF. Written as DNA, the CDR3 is TGTGCCAGCAGCCCGGTACCGGGAGCAAGTCAGCCCCAGCATTTT. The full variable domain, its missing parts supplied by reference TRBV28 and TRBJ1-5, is DVKVTQSSRYLVKRTGEKVFLECVQDMDHENMFWYRQDPGLGLRLIYFSYDVKMKEKGDIPEGYSVSREKKERFSLILESASTNQTSMYLCASSPVPGASQPQHFGDGTRLSIL.

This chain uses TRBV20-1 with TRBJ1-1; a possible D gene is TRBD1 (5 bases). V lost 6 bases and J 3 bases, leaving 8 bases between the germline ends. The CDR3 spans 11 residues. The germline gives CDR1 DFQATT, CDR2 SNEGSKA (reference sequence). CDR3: CSARGDTEAFF. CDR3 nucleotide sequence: TGCAGTGCCCGGGGGGACACTGAAGCTTTCTTT.

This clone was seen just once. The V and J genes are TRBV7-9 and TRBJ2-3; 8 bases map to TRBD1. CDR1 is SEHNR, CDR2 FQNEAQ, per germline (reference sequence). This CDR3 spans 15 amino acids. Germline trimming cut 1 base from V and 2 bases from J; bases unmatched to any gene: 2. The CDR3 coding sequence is TGTGCCAGCAGCTTAGGGACAGGGAACACAGATACGCAGTATTTT. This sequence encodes CASSLGTGNTDTQYF. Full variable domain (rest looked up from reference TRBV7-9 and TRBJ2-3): DTGVSQNPRHKITKRGQNVTFRCDPISEHNRLYWYRQTLGQGPEFLTYFQNEAQLEKSRLLSDRFSAERPKGSFSTLEIQRTEQGDSAMYLCASSLGTGNTDTQYFGPGTRLTVL.

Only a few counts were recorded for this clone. DNA of the CDR3: TGTGCCAGCAGCCGGACAGGGATGAACACTGAAGCTTTCTTT. It is translated as CASSRTGMNTEAFF. The genes are TRBV7-9 and TRBJ1-1; 8 bases map to TRBD1. After removal of 5 bases from V and 0 bases from J, the junction contained 2 bases not matched to a gene. Germline V CDR1 and CDR2: SEHNR, FQNEAQ (reference sequence). This CDR3 has 14 residues. Looking up the rest from reference TRBV7-9 and TRBJ1-1 gives the full variable domain: DTGVSQNPRHKITKRGQNVTFRCDPISEHNRLYWYRQTLGQGPEFLTYFQNEAQLEKSRLLSDRFSAERPKGSFSTLEIQRTEQGDSAMYLCASSRTGMNTEAFFGQGTRLTVV.

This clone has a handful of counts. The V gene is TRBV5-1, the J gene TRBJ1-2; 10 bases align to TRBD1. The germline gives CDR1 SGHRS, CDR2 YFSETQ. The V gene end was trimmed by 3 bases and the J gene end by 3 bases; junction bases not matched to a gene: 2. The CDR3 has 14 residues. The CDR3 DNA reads TGCGCCAGCAGCTACGGACAGGGGGACTATGGCTACACCTTC. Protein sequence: CASSYGQGDYGYTF.

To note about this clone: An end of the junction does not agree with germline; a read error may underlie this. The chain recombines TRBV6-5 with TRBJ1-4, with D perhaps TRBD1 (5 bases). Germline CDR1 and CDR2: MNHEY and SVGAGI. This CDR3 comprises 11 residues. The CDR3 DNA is TGTGCCAGCAGACTTGAGGGGACTTCCTCTTTT. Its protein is CASRLEGTSSF.